Each of the 22 T cell receptor beta chains below was sequenced from the same sample in a study of human T cells and chemical hapten exposure. MiXCR was run by TCRdb on the RACE reads, yielding one entry per CDR3 protein. Of around 350,000 distinct CDR3 sequences in the sample, approximately 5% were seen once. Time point reported: pre-sensitization, week 0. Treatment of the sample: therapeutic diphenylcyclopropenone sensitization with weekly scalp DPC. Here the sequenced sample was whole blood, taken in connection with sensitization to the hapten diphenylcyclopropenone (DPC). Source of these receptors: a woman younger than 35 with alopecia areata. Some clones in this sample may be carry-over from other donors' samples.

The rearrangement uses TRBV4-1 and TRBJ2-5, with 7 bases fitting TRBD1. V dropped 4 bases and J dropped 1; count of bases not matched to a gene: 9. Germline-derived CDR1 and CDR2 are MGHRA and YSYEKL. There are 16 residues in the CDR3. Here the CDR3 reads CASSRSPGGSQETQYF. DNA of the CDR3: TGCGCCAGCAGCCGAAGCCCAGGGGGTTCCCAAGAGACCCAGTACTTC.

This clonotype was detected only a few times. The chain has TRBV4-3 and TRBJ1-5; D is undetermined. Germline V CDR1 and CDR2: LGHNA, YSLEER. The CDR3 covers 16 residues. Trimming removed 0 bases at V and 6 bases at J, with 15 bases between. In nucleotides, the CDR3 is TGCGCCAGCAGCCAAGACGCGAGTGGAGGGCTTCAGCCCCAGCATTTT. Protein product: CASSQDASGGLQPQHF.

This clonotype showed up many times. V is TRBV12-3 or TRBV12-4 and J is TRBJ2-2; D not certain. The V and J ends lost 4 bases and 5 bases respectively, with 5 bases between them. The CDR3 covers 12 residues. The CDR3 spells CASSSQTGELFF. In DNA form, the CDR3 reads TGTGCCAGCAGTTCCCAAACCGGGGAGCTGTTTTTT.

This clonotype was detected only a few times. The chain employs TRBV5-1 and TRBJ2-6, with D maybe TRBD2 (5 bases). Germline V CDR1 and CDR2: SGHRS, YFSETQ. The CDR3 has 20 amino acids. Trimming took off 4 bases at V and 0 bases at J, with 23 bases between the two ends. The CDR3 region has the DNA TGCGCCAGCAGCCCCACTAGTCGGATGACCGTACTCTCTGGGGCCAACGTCCTGACTTTC. Translated, it gives CASSPTSRMTVLSGANVLTF.

This clonotype was recorded at least ten times. This rearrangement joins TRBV5-1 to TRBJ2-5, with a tentative D call TRBD1 (6 bases). This CDR3 has 13 amino acids. CDR1 is SGHRS and CDR2 is YFSETQ in the germline V gene. V lost 3 bases, J lost 5 bases, and 11 bases lay in between. DNA of the CDR3: TGCGCCAGCAGCTCTCCAGGGGCGGAGACCCAGTACTTC. It codes for CASSSPGAETQYF.

The chain joins TRBV6-6 to TRBJ1-1; D is unclear. V was trimmed by 3 bases and J by 8 bases, leaving 13 bases between them. The CDR3 has 13 amino acids. Germline V gene sequence: CDR1 MNHNY, CDR2 SVGAGI (reference sequence). CDR3 DNA: TGTGCCAGCAGTTATGAGGGAAGTGGGGAAGCTTTCTTT. This encodes CASSYEGSGEAFF.

This chain joins TRBV6-5 and TRBJ1-2, with TRBD1 matching over 8 bases. The CDR3 length is 14 residues. Unmatched junction bases numbered 4, after V lost 6 bases and J lost 1 base. Per the germline V gene, CDR1 is MNHEY and CDR2 is SVGAGI. In DNA, the CDR3 is TGTGCCAGCAGAGGGACAGGCATTAACTATGGCTACACCTTC. Its protein is CASRGTGINYGYTF.

This clonotype turned up a few times. This chain uses TRBV7-2 with TRBJ2-3; D not certain. Per germline, CDR1 SGHTA and CDR2 FQGNSA. The CDR3 consists of 12 residues. The V end was cut by 5 bases, the J end by 4 bases, with 7 bases between. This chain's CDR3 is CASSMMADTQYF. The DNA of the CDR3 is TGTGCCAGCAGCATGATGGCAGATACGCAGTATTTT.

This clonotype came up many times. The chain couples TRBV15 to TRBJ2-7, with D perhaps assigned TRBD1 or TRBD2 (5 bases each). The germline gives CDR1 LNHNV, CDR2 YYDKDF (reference sequence). The CDR3 is 12 amino acids. Between the trimmed V and J ends, which lost 0 bases and 11 bases, there was a span of 11 bases. CDR3 sequence: CATSRDRRGEYF. The DNA of the CDR3 is TGTGCCACCAGCAGAGATAGGCGAGGGGAGTACTTC.

This sequence joins TRBV29-1 and TRBJ1-5; tentatively, D is TRBD1 (5 bases). Trimming shortened V by 4 bases and J by 3 bases, and 13 bases separated the two germline ends. The CDR3 covers 14 residues. The germline gives CDR1 SQVTM, CDR2 ANQGSEA. The CDR3 here is CSVGQNLDNQPQHF. CDR3 DNA sequence: TGCAGCGTTGGACAGAATCTTGACAATCAGCCCCAGCATTTT.

This clonotype was picked up a small number of times. The CDR3 sequence: CASNLRGQPQHF. The DNA of the CDR3 is TGTGCCAGCAACTTGAGGGGCCAGCCCCAGCATTTT. V is TRBV6-2 or TRBV6-3 and J is TRBJ1-5; D might be TRBD1 (5 bases). The CDR3 length is 12 residues. The V end lost 7 bases, the J end lost 7 bases, and 11 bases lay between the germline ends. Germline CDR1 MNHEY, CDR2 SVGEGT.

This clonotype has only a few counts. J is TRBJ2-3 and V is TRBV6-5; possibly TRBD1 for D (6 bases). Germline CDR1 and CDR2: MNHEY and SVGAGI. Trimming stripped 6 bases from V and 4 bases from J, with 17 bases between. This CDR3 has 15 amino acids. This chain's CDR3 is CASRPQGFSSDTQYF. CDR3 coding DNA: TGTGCCAGCAGGCCACAGGGTTTCTCGTCAGATACGCAGTATTTT.

This clonotype was observed a handful of times. V gene TRBV11-1 combines with J gene TRBJ2-7; D remains unclear. Trimming pared 1 base from V and 6 bases from J, leaving 16 bases between. CDR3 size: 15 residues. Germline CDR1 and CDR2: SGHAT and FQDESV (reference sequence). CDR3 amino acids: CASSLDPMVLSEQYF. For the CDR3, the DNA is TGTGCCAGCAGCTTAGACCCTATGGTGTTGAGCGAGCAGTACTTC.

The sample holds a few counts of this clonotype. CDR3 protein: CASSLRPPLPGTSNTGELFF. CDR3 nucleotide sequence: TGTGCCAGCAGCTTGCGTCCCCCCCTTCCGGGGACTAGCAATACCGGGGAGCTGTTTTTT. The chain employs TRBV11-2 and TRBJ2-2; 9 positions agree with TRBD2. This CDR3 is built from 20 residues. The J segment lost 5 bases and the V segment lost 3 bases, leaving 19 bases of the junction unmatched. Germline CDR1 is SGHAT and CDR2 is FQNNGV. The whole variable domain, remainder taken from reference TRBV11-2 and TRBJ2-2, is EAGVAQSPRYKIIEKRQSVAFWCNPISGHATLYWYQQILGQGPKLLIQFQNNGVVDDSQLPKDRFSAERLKGVDSTLKIQPAKLEDSAVYLCASSLRPPLPGTSNTGELFFGEGSRLTVL.

This clonotype showed up many times. CDR3 nucleotides: TGCGCCAGCAGCTTGGTAGACCCGAGCGGCGAGCAGTACTTC. Translated, it gives CASSLVDPSGEQYF. This rearrangement joins TRBV5-1 to TRBJ2-7; a possible D gene is TRBD2 (5 bases). CDR1 is SGHRS and CDR2 is YFSETQ in the germline V gene. The CDR3 sequence is 14 residues long. The V end was cut by 0 bases, the J end by 6 bases, with 13 bases between.

This clonotype was seen only a few times. The chain uses TRBV4-1 and TRBJ2-3; D possibly corresponds to TRBD2 (6 bases). Germline lookup yields CDR1 MGHRA and CDR2 YSYEKL. The CDR3 length is 14 residues. Trimming left V 1 base short and J 6 bases short, with 11 bases between. DNA for the CDR3: TGCGCCAGCAGCCAAGGGAGGGGTAGGGATACGCAGTATTTT. This encodes CASSQGRGRDTQYF.

At least ten counts were recorded for this clonotype. The chain carries TRBV28 and TRBJ1-5; D unresolved. The CDR3 is made up of 12 amino acids. The germline gives CDR1 MDHEN, CDR2 SYDVKM. V was clipped by 9 bases and J by 1 base, with 7 bases between them. CDR3 sequence (DNA): TGTGCCAGTCTGGGGAGCAATCAGCCCCAGCATTTT. It encodes CASLGSNQPQHF.

CDR3 region: CASSSISFYGYTF. The CDR3 region has the DNA TGTGCCAGCAGTTCAATTAGTTTCTATGGCTACACCTTC. The chain couples TRBV7-2 to TRBJ1-2; D unclear. Germline V gene data show CDR1 as SGHTA and CDR2 as FQGNSA. The V end lost 6 bases, the J end lost 4 bases, and 12 bases lay between the germline ends. The CDR3 consists of 13 residues. Variable domain in full (rest from reference TRBV7-2 and TRBJ1-2): GAGVSQSPSNKVTEKGKDVELRCDPISGHTALYWYRQSLGQGLEFLIYFQGNSAPDKSGLPSDRFSAERTGGSVSTLTIQRTQQEDSAVYLCASSSISFYGYTFGSGTRLTVV.

This chain uses TRBV27 with TRBJ1-2, with 7 bases aligning to TRBD1. The V and J ends lost 5 bases and 4 bases, in that order; junction bases with no gene match: 10. This CDR3 has 15 amino acids. The V gene's germline CDR1 is MNHEY and CDR2 SMNVEV (reference sequence). CDR3 protein: CASSPAGTVTYGYTF. CDR3 DNA: TGTGCCAGCAGTCCAGCCGGGACAGTTACCTATGGCTACACCTTC.

This clonotype has ten or more counts. The CDR3 here is CSVLGQGVFEQFF. The DNA of the CDR3 is TGCAGCGTTCTGGGACAGGGGGTCTTTGAGCAGTTCTTC. The chain couples TRBV29-1 to TRBJ2-1; 11 bases match TRBD1. Germline-derived CDR1 and CDR2 are SQVTM and ANQGSEA. Unmatched junction bases numbered 6, after V lost 5 bases and J lost 9 bases. The CDR3 is 13 amino acids.

As for this clonotype: One junction end does not reproduce the germline sequence, and a read error may be involved. This rearrangement joins TRBV7-2 to TRBJ1-1, with 8 bases fitting TRBD1. Germline V lookup: CDR1 SGHTA, CDR2 FQGNSA. This CDR3 comprises 14 residues. CDR3 loop: CASSSRTGNPEAFF. The CDR3 region has the DNA TGTGCCAGCAGCTCGAGGACAGGGAACCCTGAAGCTTTCTTT.

This clonotype has only a few counts. This sequence joins TRBV5-6 and TRBJ2-7; 7 bases map to TRBD2. Unmatched junction bases numbered 6, after V lost 5 bases and J lost 1 base. This CDR3 is 14 amino acids long. Germline CDR1 and CDR2: SGHDT and YYEEEE. CDR3 coding DNA: TGTGCCAGCAGTCAAGCGGGGAAGTCCTACGAGCAGTACTTC. Its protein is CASSQAGKSYEQYF. Variable domain in full (rest from reference TRBV5-6 and TRBJ2-7): DAGVTQSPTHLIKTRGQQVTLRCSPKSGHDTVSWYQQALGQGPQFIFQYYEEEERQRGNFPDRFSGHQFPNYSSELNVNALLLGDSALYLCASSQAGKSYEQYFGPGTRLTVT.